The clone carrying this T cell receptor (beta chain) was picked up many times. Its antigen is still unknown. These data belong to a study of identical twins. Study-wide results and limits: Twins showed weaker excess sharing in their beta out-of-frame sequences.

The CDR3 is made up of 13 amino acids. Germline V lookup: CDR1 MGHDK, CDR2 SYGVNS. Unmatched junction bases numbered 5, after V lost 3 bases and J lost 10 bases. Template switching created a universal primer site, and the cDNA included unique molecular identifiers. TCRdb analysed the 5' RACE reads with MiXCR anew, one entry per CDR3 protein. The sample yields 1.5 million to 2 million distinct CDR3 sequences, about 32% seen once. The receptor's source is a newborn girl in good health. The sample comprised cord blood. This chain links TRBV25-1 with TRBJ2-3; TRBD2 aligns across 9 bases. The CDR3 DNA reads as TGTGCCAGCAGTGAGGGACTAGCAGTCCCGCAGTATTTT. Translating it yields CASSEGLAVPQYF.